Presented here are 27 T cell receptor beta chains from one specimen sequenced in a study of kidney transplant recipient with SARS-CoV-2 infection (dated by TCRdb to the early 2020s). The sample's time point label is to be understood as: pre-pandemic baseline sample and day 111 after first positive SARS-CoV-2 test. The sequencer listed for this sample is Illumina MiSeq. TCRdb reprocessed the public reads (quality trimming at Q25 with fastp, clone calling with MiXCR) and kept in-frame beta chains. A single entry per CDR3 protein holds the most common genes and DNA from its merged rows. The sample table records 200,000 to 250,000 distinct CDR3 sequences; around 28% of these occur just once. Together, the top ten hold roughly 7% of the sample. Sequencing used a blood sample, obtained at baseline and around day 120 from a kidney transplant recipient. These receptor sequences come from a male patient aged 25 to 39 who had COVID-19 and was a kidney transplant recipient. Following transplantation, T cells from the graft donor may be among those present.

In its sample, this clonotype was seen many times. The V gene is TRBV6-2 or TRBV6-3, the J gene TRBJ1-2, with D perhaps TRBD1 (6 bases). V gave up 6 bases and J gave up 6 bases, with 20 bases separating them. This CDR3 is 15 amino acids long. In germline, CDR1 is MNHEY, CDR2 SVGEGT. The CDR3 here is CASRGTDSRVDGYTF. CDR3 DNA sequence: TGTGCCAGCAGAGGTACGGACAGCCGCGTTGATGGCTACACCTTC.

Many counts were recorded for this clonotype. The chain employs TRBV8-2 and TRBJ2-6. TRBV8-2 has pseudogene status. This CDR3 is 17 amino acids long. CDR3 region: CGTHDRITQSRANVLTF. CDR3 DNA: TGTGGCACCCATGATAGGATAACACAAAGTCGGGCCAACGTCCTGACTTTC.

This clonotype came up many times. The genes are TRBV18 and TRBJ1-1; 7 bases fit TRBD1. The CDR3 is 14 amino acids. Germline trimming cut 5 bases from V and 3 bases from J; bases unmatched to any gene: 6. The germline gives CDR1 KGHSH, CDR2 LQKENI. CDR3 amino acids: CASSAFGTDTEAFF. In DNA form, the CDR3 reads TGTGCCAGCTCAGCCTTCGGGACAGACACTGAAGCTTTCTTT. Variable domain in full (rest from reference TRBV18 and TRBJ1-1): NAGVMQNPRHLVRRRGQEARLRCSPMKGHSHVYWYRQLPEEGLKFMVYLQKENIIDESGMPKERFSAEFPKEGPSILRIQQVVRGDSAAYFCASSAFGTDTEAFFGQGTRLTVV.

This clonotype showed up many times. The chain joins TRBV30 to TRBJ1-1; a weak D match, TRBD1 (6 bases). The V end was cut by 1 base, the J end by 11 bases, with 17 bases between. There are 13 residues in the CDR3. Germline V gives CDR1 GTSNPN, CDR2 SVGIG (reference sequence). The DNA for the CDR3 is TGTGCCTGGAGTGCGATACAGGGAGGTCAGGCTTTCTTT. This translates into CAWSAIQGGQAFF. Looking up the rest from reference TRBV30 and TRBJ1-1 gives the full variable domain: SQTIHQWPATLVQPVGSPLSLECTVEGTSNPNLYWYRQAAGRGLQLLFYSVGIGQISSEVPQNLSASRPQDRQFILSSKKLLLSDSGFYLCAWSAIQGGQAFFGQGTRLTVV.

This clonotype was observed at least ten times. The chain joins TRBV5-4 to TRBJ1-2; D uncertain. This CDR3 spans 16 amino acids. The V gene lost 6 bases and the J gene lost 4 bases, with 22 bases spanning the gap. Germline values: CDR1 SGHNT, CDR2 YYREEE (reference sequence). The CDR3 nucleotides read TGTGCCAGCACGCGGATCGTACCAGGAAAGACCTATGGCTACACCTTC. Translated, it gives CASTRIVPGKTYGYTF. Supplemented by reference TRBV5-4 and TRBJ1-2, the full variable domain reads ETGVTQSPTHLIKTRGQQVTLRCSSQSGHNTVSWYQQALGQGPQFIFQYYREEENGRGNFPPRFSGLQFPNYSSELNVNALELDDSALYLCASTRIVPGKTYGYTFGSGTRLTVV.

This clonotype showed up many times. V gene TRBV20-1 combines with J gene TRBJ2-7; D possibly corresponds to TRBD2 (6 bases). Germline assignment: CDR1 DFQATT and CDR2 SNEGSKA (reference sequence). The V and J ends lost 4 bases and 3 bases respectively, with 19 bases between them. This CDR3 is built from 15 residues. The CDR3, as DNA: TGCAGTGCTACACTAGCAATAAGGGGAATCTACGAGCAGTACTTC. Its translation: CSATLAIRGIYEQYF.

In this sample, this clonotype turned up many times. Here the CDR3 reads CASSGAYKAGKTYGYTF. In DNA form, the CDR3 reads TGTGCCAGCAGCGGTGCCTATAAGGCTGGAAAGACCTATGGCTACACCTTC. The chain recombines TRBV11-1 with TRBJ1-2; D call uncertain. Germline values: CDR1 SGHAT, CDR2 FQDESV (reference sequence). V was pared by 5 bases and J by 4 bases, with 23 bases between. CDR3 size: 17 residues.

This clonotype has at least ten counts. The V and J genes are TRBV4-2 and TRBJ2-7; the match to TRBD1 covers 8 bases. CDR1 LGHNA and CDR2 YNFKEQ come from the germline V gene. The CDR3 has 14 amino acids. With 6 bases clipped from V and 1 base from J, the junction kept 5 bases outside the gene matches. The CDR3 coding sequence is TGTGCCAGCAGTCGACAGGGGCCATCCTACGAGCAGTACTTC. It is translated as CASSRQGPSYEQYF.

As concerns this clonotype: A single base separates this from a much larger clone, so it may be a read error. V usage is TRBV12-3 or TRBV12-4 and J usage is TRBJ2-5, with D possibly matching TRBD2 (5 bases). The CDR3 has 15 amino acids. V gave up 3 bases and J gave up 3 bases, with 14 bases separating them. CDR3 loop: CASSFGTGIEETQYF. CDR3 DNA sequence: TGTGCCAGCAGTTTTGGAACGGGAATCGAAGAGACCCAGTACTTC.

Turning to this clonotype: A read error may be the cause here, since a much bigger clone is one base away. The chain carries TRBV6-1 and TRBJ2-7; perhaps TRBD2 as D (6 bases). From germline, CDR1 is MNHNS and CDR2 SASEGT. The length of the CDR3 is 14 residues. V was trimmed by 7 bases and J by 0 bases, leaving 13 bases between them. The CDR3 loop is CASNRDFDSYEQYF. The DNA for the CDR3 is TGTGCCAGCAACCGGGACTTCGACTCCTACGAGCAGTACTTC.

This clonotype was seen repeatedly, ten times or more. V gene TRBV20-1 combines with J gene TRBJ2-1; D gene unclear. The CDR3 is 12 residues long. V lost 3 bases to trimming and J lost 2 bases, with 5 bases between them. Germline CDR1 is DFQATT and CDR2 is SNEGSKA (reference sequence). The CDR3: CSASGTYNEQFF. In DNA form, the CDR3 reads TGCAGTGCTAGCGGTACCTACAATGAGCAGTTCTTC.

The chain combines TRBV19 with TRBJ2-1; D unclear. Germline V gene sequence: CDR1 LNHDA, CDR2 SQIVND (reference sequence). The CDR3 length is 14 residues. V was shortened by 6 bases and J by 5 bases, with 14 bases between the two germline ends. Written as DNA, the CDR3 is TGTGCCAGTAGGTCGGAGTTGGGAAACAATGAGCAGTTCTTC. Its protein is CASRSELGNNEQFF.

This clonotype came up once. This sequence may be a read error, since a much larger clone differs from it by one base. For the CDR3, the DNA is TGTGCCAGCAGGGCCGGGACTGGCGGTTGGGACGAGCAGTACTTC. It translates to CASRAGTGGWDEQYF. The chain has TRBV6-5 and TRBJ2-7, with D maybe TRBD2 (6 bases). The CDR3 runs to 15 residues. Germline assignment: CDR1 MNHEY and CDR2 SVGAGI. V gave up 6 bases and J gave up 5 bases, with 20 bases separating them.

This chain joins TRBV19 and TRBJ1-1; D is ambiguous. Trimming took 3 bases from V and 13 from J, leaving 18 bases between them. This CDR3 is built from 13 residues. The germline V gene has CDR1 LNHDA and CDR2 SQIVND (reference sequence). CDR3 in DNA: TGTGCCAGTAGTATCGAAAAGGAACAGAGGAGTTTCTTT. It encodes CASSIEKEQRSFF.

This clonotype was counted between two and nine times. This chain joins TRBV6-2 or TRBV6-3 and TRBJ2-7; D not resolved. The CDR3 is 13 residues long. Germline V CDR1 and CDR2: MNHEY, SVGEGT. The V end was cut by 5 bases, the J end by 2 bases, with 10 bases between. The CDR3 coding sequence is TGTGCCAGCAGTCCCCCCTCAGCCTACGAGCAGTACTTC. Protein product: CASSPPSAYEQYF.

This clonotype was counted many times. The gene calls are TRBV6-8 and TRBJ2-6; TRBD2 might be the D (6 bases). The V gene's germline CDR1 is MNHGY and CDR2 SAAAGT. This CDR3 contains 15 residues. Trimming took 10 bases from V and 1 from J, leaving 14 bases between them. The CDR3 loop reads CATLVGGSGANVLTF. The CDR3 DNA sequence: TGTGCCACCCTGGTCGGGGGTTCTGGGGCCAACGTCCTGACTTTC.

This clonotype has ten or more counts. The chain couples TRBV9 to TRBJ2-2; TRBD2 aligns across 9 bases. Trimming removed 3 bases from V and 7 bases from J; junction bases left unmatched: 16. CDR3 length: 18 amino acids. Looked up from germline, CDR1 is SGDLS and CDR2 is YYNGEE. Here the CDR3 DNA reads TGTGCCAGCAGCGCCCCCCTCAATATAGCGGGAGAGTTCGGGGAGCTGTTTTTT. It translates to CASSAPLNIAGEFGELFF.

To note about this clonotype: This clone may be a read error of a much larger clone one base away. V usage is TRBV6-5 and J usage is TRBJ1-5, with TRBD1 matching over 9 bases. Germline CDR1 is MNHEY and CDR2 is SVGAGI. The CDR3 is 17 residues long. V was clipped by 5 bases and J by 2 bases; unmatched bases: 10. The CDR3 sequence: CASSAWGTGPGNQPQHF. The CDR3 nucleotides are TGTGCCAGCAGTGCCTGGGGGACAGGGCCAGGCAATCAGCCCCAGCATTTT.

The rearrangement links TRBV29-1 to TRBJ2-7, with 7 positions matching TRBD1. There are 12 residues in the CDR3. After removal of 4 bases from V and 4 bases from J, the junction contained 4 bases not matched to a gene. Germline CDR1 is SQVTM and CDR2 is ANQGSEA. The CDR3 loop is CSVGRGWYEQYF. The CDR3 bases are TGCAGCGTTGGCAGGGGGTGGTACGAGCAGTACTTC.

This clonotype has at least ten counts. The genes are TRBV6-4 and TRBJ1-1; weak D call: TRBD1 (5 bases). CDR3 length: 9 residues. V lost 11 bases, J lost 7 bases, and 8 bases lay in between. Germline loops: CDR1 MRHNA, CDR2 SNTAGT. The CDR3 loop is CAGGVEAFF. CDR3 sequence (DNA): TGTGCCGGGGGAGTTGAAGCTTTCTTT.

This clonotype has at least ten counts. J is TRBJ2-2 and V is TRBV30, with TRBD1 matching 7 bases. This CDR3 is built from 14 residues. Losses at the gene ends were 7 bases for V and 4 bases for J; bases not matched to a gene: 9. Per germline, CDR1 GTSNPN and CDR2 SVGIG (reference sequence). CDR3 nucleotide sequence: TGTGCCTTCGACGGGCAGGGGGTCACCGGGGAGCTGTTTTTT. This sequence encodes CAFDGQGVTGELFF.

To note about this clonotype: A much larger clone differs by one base, so this may be a read error. The CDR3 ends on some other residue instead of the conserved phenylalanine or tryptophan, so this is likely a read error. The chain employs TRBV5-6 and TRBJ2-7, with 9 bases aligning to TRBD1. Germline trimming cut 6 bases from V and 3 bases from J; bases unmatched to any gene: 10. Germline V gene sequence: CDR1 SGHDT, CDR2 YYEEEE. This CDR3 has 15 amino acids. This chain's CDR3 is CASTQTGTGFYEQYI. The CDR3 bases are TGTGCCAGCACCCAAACCGGGACAGGGTTCTACGAGCAGTACATC.

At least ten counts were recorded for this clonotype. This chain connects TRBV7-7 to TRBJ1-2; D gene ambiguous. Germline loops: CDR1 SSHAT, CDR2 FNYEAQ (reference sequence). Trimming removed 5 bases from V and 4 bases from J, with 23 bases in between. This CDR3 has 17 amino acids. The CDR3 protein is CASSVTHKCRKTYGYTF. CDR3 DNA: TGTGCCAGCAGCGTGACTCATAAGTGCCGAAAGACCTATGGCTACACCTTC.

The table lists this clonotype with many counts. V and J are TRBV11-3 and TRBJ1-2; unclear D gene. This CDR3 region has 17 residues. The V and J ends lost 4 bases and 4 bases respectively, with 22 bases between them. Germline V lookup: CDR1 SGHNT, CDR2 YENEEA. For the CDR3, the DNA is TGTGCCAGCAGCTGCATTCGCGATCTCGGAAAGACCTATGGCTACACCTTC. This codes for CASSCIRDLGKTYGYTF.

This clonotype was recorded a few times. The chain links TRBV28 to TRBJ2-7; D possibly corresponds to TRBD1 (5 bases). Trimming took 7 bases from V and 0 from J, leaving 16 bases between them. Germline V gives CDR1 MDHEN, CDR2 SYDVKM. The CDR3 has 15 amino acids. CDR3 loop: CASTPSETVSYEQYF. In nucleotides, the CDR3 is TGTGCCAGCACCCCATCCGAGACAGTCTCCTACGAGCAGTACTTC.

This clonotype was counted many times. This chain joins TRBV12-3 or TRBV12-4 and TRBJ2-1, with 8 nucleotides matching TRBD2. V gave up 2 bases and J gave up 0 bases; unmatched junction bases: 6. CDR3 length: 17 amino acids. Written as DNA, the CDR3 is TGTGCCAGCAGTTTACTTGGCGGGAGGCCCTCCTACAATGAGCAGTTCTTC. Translating it yields CASSLLGGRPSYNEQFF.

A remark on this clonotype: It may be a read error: a sequence one base away is much more abundant. V and J are TRBV21-1 and TRBJ2-3; the table's D call of TRBD1 was not tested on the DNA. TRBV21-1 is a pseudogene segment. CDR3 length equals 17 residues. The CDR3 here is CASRWALATVMRDTQYF. In nucleotides, the CDR3 is TGTGCCAGCAGATGGGCGTTAGCTACAGTCATGCGAGATACGCAGTATTTT.